This T cell receptor (beta chain) was sequenced during a study of T-cell memory formation after mild COVID-19. The CDR3 is 14 amino acids. Trimming cost V 8 bases and J 2 bases; bases outside gene matches: 8. In germline, CDR1 is SGHTA, CDR2 FQGNSA. One entry per CDR3 protein results from TCRdb running MiXCR on the 5' RACE reads. The table lists 250,000 to 350,000 distinct CDR3 sequences, around 19% of them singletons. The chain recombines TRBV7-2 with TRBJ2-7, with 8 nucleotides matching TRBD2. This sequence originates from a man younger than 35 who had mild COVID-19 (a few samples of this study predate the infection). Cell type and time point are not known. The sequencing sample was made of PBMCs or a T cell subset sorted from them (not recorded which). DNA for the CDR3: TGTGCCAGCGGACTACTAGCGGCCCCCTACGAGCAGTACTTC. This translates into CASGLLAAPYEQYF.